This T cell receptor beta chain was identified during a study of T cell clonality in common variable immunodeficiency. General study findings and limits: CVID subjects showed higher TCRbeta clonality than healthy controls. Reportedly, TCR beta sequences from common variable immunodeficiency showed fewer deletions and N-nucleotide insertions. The cause of increased CVID clonality remains unclear without subpopulation sequencing.

This clone was detected many times. Its antigen is currently unknown. Profiled with immunoSEQ multiplex PCR; TCRdb holds only in-frame clones, not every one. This sample carries roughly 29,000 clones, none of them present only once. The source is a person between 18 and 75 years old in good health. The sample comprised peripheral blood mononuclear cells.

Here the CDR3 reads CASKGKGLIQETQYF. Incomplete CDR3 DNA: TGCGCCAGCAAGGGAAAGGGGTTAATACAAGAGACC. The chain couples TRBV10-1 to TRBJ2-5; perhaps TRBD1 as D (5 bases). The CDR3 end lies 3 residues beyond the end of the read and is filled in from the germline J gene. This CDR3 region has 15 residues. V was shortened by 7 bases and J by 2 bases, with 17 bases between the two germline ends. The germline V gene has CDR1 WNHNN and CDR2 SYGVQD (reference sequence).